The 13 T cell receptor beta chains reported below all come from one sample, sequenced in a study of identifying expanded T cells in peripheral blood. TCRdb's table, derived via immunoSEQ multiplex PCR, lists solely in-frame clones and lacks some. This repertoire shows about 80,000 clones, roughly 84% found once; its top ten account for about 20%. Sample: blood. The source of these receptors is a person aged 18 to 70 in good health.

The J gene is TRBJ2-7, the V gene TRBV28; the D call may be TRBD1 or TRBD2 (5 bases each). CDR1 is MDHEN and CDR2 is SYDVKM in the germline V gene. The CDR3 runs 17 residues. V lost 5 bases and J lost 4, with 24 bases in between. The CDR3 loop is CASSPPLGHGTLYEQYF. The CDR3 nucleotides read TGTGCCAGCAGTCCCCCCCTCGGGCACGGGACCCTTTACGAGCAGTACTTC.

The rearrangement links TRBV28 to TRBJ2-2; 8 nucleotides match TRBD2. The junction had 7 bases not matched to a gene; V was cut back by 3 bases and J by 1 base. The germline CDR1 and CDR2 sequences are MDHEN and SYDVKM. The CDR3 extends over 17 amino acids. CDR3 protein: CASSFSQAGVNTGELFF. As DNA, the CDR3 is TGTGCCAGCAGTTTTTCCCAAGCGGGAGTGAACACCGGGGAGCTGTTTTTT.

This clone was detected only a few times. Other DNA sequences in this sample translate to the same CDR3. The rearrangement links TRBV7-9 to TRBJ1-5, with D hard to call. V lost 1 base and J 4 bases, leaving 8 bases between the germline ends. Germline CDR1 SEHNR, CDR2 FQNEAQ (reference sequence). The CDR3 has 14 residues. DNA for the CDR3: TGTGCCAGCAGCTTAGGTGGTCTTAATCAGCCCCAGCATTTT. This gives the protein CASSLGGLNQPQHF.

The rearrangement joins TRBV7-8 to TRBJ1-2; 9 bases are shared with TRBD1. Trimming took 5 bases from V and 1 from J; bases not matched to a gene: 5. This CDR3 has 15 residues. Germline lookup yields CDR1 SGHVS and CDR2 FQNEAQ. This CDR3 is CASSPGTGNNYGYTF. The CDR3 nucleotides are TGTGCCAGCAGCCCCGGGACAGGGAATAACTATGGCTACACCTTC.

This clone was seen once. The rearrangement links TRBV7-2 to TRBJ2-1, with TRBD2 matching 13 bases. Germline assignment: CDR1 SGHTA and CDR2 FQGNSA. This CDR3 has 16 amino acids. V was clipped by 6 bases and J by 9 bases; unmatched bases: 11. CDR3 region: CASSQTSGRAHGEQFF. Here the CDR3 DNA reads TGTGCCAGCAGTCAAACTAGCGGGAGGGCTCACGGTGAGCAGTTCTTC.

This clone was found once. The rearrangement uses TRBV10-3 and TRBJ2-1; no clear D gene. CDR1 is ENHRY, CDR2 SYGVKD, per germline. The CDR3 is 15 residues long. V was clipped by 0 bases and J by 0 bases, with 6 bases between them. CDR3: CAISESGDSYNEQFF. The CDR3 DNA follows: TGTGCCATCAGTGAGTCCGGTGACTCCTACAATGAGCAGTTCTTC.

CDR3 coding DNA: TGTGCCAGCAGCTTAGGAAGGAACAATGAGCAGTTCTTC. Translated: CASSLGRNNEQFF. The chain uses TRBV7-2 and TRBJ2-1, with D uncertain. V dropped 1 base and J dropped 5 bases, with 6 bases sitting between them. CDR3 size: 13 residues. Germline lookup yields CDR1 SGHTA and CDR2 FQGNSA.

This chain links TRBV28 with TRBJ1-4; TRBD1 matches at 8 bases. The germline gives CDR1 MDHEN, CDR2 SYDVKM. The CDR3 has 23 residues. The J segment lost 4 bases and the V segment lost 4 bases, leaving 29 bases of the junction unmatched. The CDR3 here is CASSSPGQEGGLLPPDYNEKLFF. For the CDR3, the DNA is TGTGCCAGCAGTTCGCCGGGACAGGAAGGAGGGCTTTTACCCCCGGATTATAATGAAAAACTGTTTTTT.

V usage is TRBV5-1 and J usage is TRBJ2-2; D gene ambiguous. The CDR3 length is 15 residues. From germline, CDR1 is SGHRS and CDR2 YFSETQ. With 1 base removed from V and 1 base from J, the gap between germline ends came to 8 bases. The CDR3 sequence is CASSLNNLNTGELFF. The CDR3 bases are TGCGCCAGCAGCTTGAATAACCTGAACACCGGGGAGCTGTTTTTT.

This clone was counted only a few times. J is TRBJ2-3 and V is TRBV7-2; 7 positions agree with TRBD1. The germline gives CDR1 SGHTA, CDR2 FQGNSA. CDR3 length equals 16 residues. V lost 5 bases to trimming and J lost 2 bases; unmatched junction nucleotides: 10. This chain's CDR3 is CASSLTADRSTDTQYF. Written as DNA, the CDR3 is TGTGCCAGCAGCCTAACGGCGGACAGGTCCACAGATACGCAGTATTTT.

The sample holds one count of this clone. The V call is TRBV11-2, the J call TRBJ2-7; a possible D gene is TRBD1 (5 bases). The CDR3 length is 15 residues. Germline V gene lookup returns CDR1 SGHAT and CDR2 FQNNGV. Trimming pared 0 bases from V and 2 bases from J, leaving 11 bases between. CDR3 amino acids: CASSLDLDRAYEQYF. The CDR3 DNA follows: TGTGCCAGCAGCTTAGACCTTGACAGAGCCTACGAGCAGTACTTC.

V usage is TRBV7-2 and J usage is TRBJ2-7; D may correspond to TRBD1 or TRBD2 (6 bases each). The CDR3 consists of 15 residues. Germline-derived CDR1 and CDR2 are SGHTA and FQGNSA. Trimming removed 0 bases from V and 6 bases from J, with 15 bases in between. This chain's CDR3 is CASSLALGGGREQYF. CDR3 coding DNA: TGTGCCAGCAGCTTAGCGCTTGGAGGGGGGCGCGAGCAGTACTTC.

V and J are TRBV15 and TRBJ2-7; unclear D gene. The CDR3 runs 15 residues. Germline CDR1 and CDR2: LNHNV and YYDKDF (reference sequence). V was clipped by 0 bases and J by 3 bases, with 12 bases between them. The CDR3 is CATSRDFYRDYEQYF. The CDR3 coding sequence is TGTGCCACCAGCAGAGATTTTTACAGAGACTACGAGCAGTACTTC.